The source of this T cell receptor beta chain is a study of T cells in Graves' hyperthyroidism and ophthalmopathy. Findings and caveats of the study: Ophthalmopathy stood apart from stable hyperthyroidism in a 13 V-J model. The model anticipated ophthalmopathy a median approximately six months pre-onset.

RNA transcripts yielded amplified TCR beta CDR3 regions. Using the HTBI primer set, a first-round RT-PCR was run on the TCR CDR3. MiXCR was run by TCRdb on the multiplex PCR reads, yielding one entry per CDR3 protein. The repertoire has fewer than 750,000 distinct CDR3 sequences, about 45% of them found once; the top ten carry around 7.7%. This clonotype was observed at least ten times. What it recognizes is unknown. Sequencing was done on a sample of peripheral blood or thyroid tissue (not recorded which). This receptor was taken from a woman in her late teens or twenties with Graves' hyperthyroidism.

CDR3 loop: CASSQATTSGRGETQYF. The CDR3 coding sequence is TGTGCCAGCAGCCAAGCGACGACTAGCGGGAGGGGAGAGACCCAGTACTTC. The V call is TRBV4-2, the J call TRBJ2-5; 14 bases line up with TRBD2. CDR1 is LGHNA and CDR2 is YNFKEQ in the germline V gene. The CDR3 length is 17 residues. With V trimmed by 1 base and J by 4 bases, 5 bases remained unmatched.